The 23 T cell receptor beta chains in this list originate from one sample, sequenced in a study of cytomegalovirus exposure and HLA in healthy donors (dated by TCRdb to about 2017). Library prep was done by the immunoSEQ multiplex PCR assay. A mixture of 60 forward primers for TCR Vbeta segments and 13 reverse primers for TCR Jbeta segments was used in the multiplex PCR. Drawn from immuneACCESS, this table holds only the in-frame rearrangements with V and J called that TCRdb kept. Clones are partly lost; checked studies trace under half to an unresolved V gene and leave the rest unexplained. The sample contains approximately 200,000 clones, roughly 78% of them found a single time. The ten most abundant clones make up around 4.8% of the sample. The source material was PBMCs. The receptors come from a woman between 25 and 40 years old in good health and CMV-seropositive.

The V and J genes are TRBV5-5 and TRBJ1-2; tentative D call: TRBD1 (6 bases). This CDR3 comprises 14 residues. V lost 4 bases and J lost 6, with 16 bases in between. Germline V lookup: CDR1 SGHKS, CDR2 YYEKEE (reference sequence). CDR3 nucleotides: TGTGCCAGCAGCGCCTGGGACACCCCGCATGGCTACACCTTC. It is translated as CASSAWDTPHGYTF. The variable domain in full, completed from reference TRBV5-5 and TRBJ1-2, reads DAGVTQSPTHLIKTRGQQVTLRCSPISGHKSVSWYQQVLGQGPQFIFQYYEKEERGRGNFPDRFSARQFPNYSSELNVNALLLGDSALYLCASSAWDTPHGYTFGSGTRLTVV.

The V call is TRBV7-8, the J call TRBJ2-7, with 7 positions matching TRBD1. CDR1 is SGHVS and CDR2 is FQNEAQ in the germline V gene. The CDR3 is made up of 12 amino acids. Trimming took 4 bases from V and 9 from J; bases not matched to a gene: 6. The CDR3 DNA follows: TGTGCCAGCAGCTCGGTACAGGGGCGGCAGTACTTC. Protein: CASSSVQGRQYF.

The gene calls are TRBV5-6 and TRBJ2-7, with D perhaps TRBD1 (5 bases). The CDR3 is 15 amino acids. Looked up from germline, CDR1 is SGHDT and CDR2 is YYEEEE. The ends were cut back, 4 bases at V and 1 base at J, with 15 bases in the middle. The CDR3, as DNA: TGTGCCAGCAGCCCCCAGTGGGGCGTTTCCTACGAGCAGTACTTC. Residues: CASSPQWGVSYEQYF.

The chain links TRBV7-9 to TRBJ1-2; D unresolved. CDR3 size: 12 residues. The germline V gene has CDR1 SEHNR and CDR2 FQNEAQ (reference sequence). V lost 2 bases and J lost 8, with 9 bases in between. This CDR3 is CASSLQEAGYTF. The CDR3 region has the DNA TGTGCCAGCAGCTTACAGGAGGCCGGCTACACCTTC.

In this sample, this clone turned up a few times. The rearrangement uses TRBV15 and TRBJ2-7; D uncertain. The V and J ends lost 0 bases and 0 bases respectively, with 9 bases between them. The germline V gene has CDR1 LNHNV and CDR2 YYDKDF (reference sequence). The CDR3 spans 15 residues. The CDR3 coding sequence is TGTGCCACCAGCAGAGACCTCTTGAGCTCCTACGAGCAGTACTTC. Translated: CATSRDLLSSYEQYF.

The V call is TRBV27, the J call TRBJ2-1, with 8 bases aligning to TRBD2. Germline-derived CDR1 and CDR2 are MNHEY and SMNVEV (reference sequence). The CDR3 totals 17 residues. With 3 bases clipped from V and 8 bases from J, the junction kept 15 bases outside the gene matches. The CDR3 sequence: CASSFALETSVIDEQFF. As DNA, the CDR3 is TGTGCCAGCAGTTTCGCTTTGGAGACTAGCGTGATCGATGAGCAGTTCTTC.

V is TRBV2 and J is TRBJ1-1, with D perhaps TRBD1 (5 bases). The V and J ends lost 2 bases and 3 bases respectively, with 19 bases between them. CDR1 is SNHLY and CDR2 is FYNNEI in the germline V gene. This CDR3 is 17 amino acids long. CDR3 sequence: CASSERGLRGKDTEAFF. Here the CDR3 DNA reads TGTGCCAGCAGTGAAAGGGGACTTCGGGGAAAGGACACTGAAGCTTTCTTT.

This clone was seen more than once but under ten times. V is TRBV6-4 and J is TRBJ2-1; 9 nucleotides line up with TRBD1. The ends lost 6 bases at V and 5 bases at J; junction bases unmatched: 2. In germline, CDR1 is MRHNA, CDR2 SNTAGT. The CDR3 covers 13 residues. CDR3 in DNA: TGTGCCAGCAGGGGGACAGGGCACAATGAGCAGTTCTTC. It encodes CASRGTGHNEQFF.

This clone was found a few times. The chain is built from TRBV7-6 and TRBJ2-5, with 8 bases identical to TRBD2. The V segment lost 0 bases and the J segment 3 bases; nucleotides outside the gene matches: 6. The germline V gene encodes CDR1 SGHVS and CDR2 FNYEAQ. There are 16 residues in the CDR3. The CDR3 DNA follows: TGTGCCAGCAGCTTAGCGCCTTGGCGGGAGGAAGAGACCCAGTACTTC. Translating gives CASSLAPWREEETQYF.

This chain uses TRBV5-1 with TRBJ1-5; possible D gene TRBD1, 5 bases. This CDR3 has 14 amino acids. Germline V gene lookup returns CDR1 SGHRS and CDR2 YFSETQ. V shed 5 bases and J shed 9 bases, with 18 bases lying between them. The CDR3 coding sequence is TGCGCCAGCAGTTATCCGGGACTCACCAGGCCCCAGCATTTT. Translated: CASSYPGLTRPQHF.

The chain couples TRBV12-5 to TRBJ2-3; maybe TRBD1 (6 bases). CDR1 is LGHNT and CDR2 is FRNRAP in the germline V gene. V gave up 3 bases and J gave up 4 bases, with 11 bases separating them. The CDR3 contains 14 residues. The CDR3 loop is CASGFTGFADTQYF. In DNA, the CDR3 is TGTGCTAGTGGTTTCACAGGGTTCGCAGATACGCAGTATTTT. The full variable domain, its missing parts supplied by reference TRBV12-5 and TRBJ2-3, is DARVTQTPRHKVTEMGQEVTMRCQPILGHNTVFWYRQTMMQGLELLAYFRNRAPLDDSGMPKDRFSAEMPDATLATLKIQPSEPRDSAVYFCASGFTGFADTQYFGPGTRLTVL.

CDR3: CASSKKPGQGASGANVLTF. The CDR3 DNA follows: TGTGCCAGCAGTAAAAAACCTGGACAGGGGGCCTCTGGGGCCAACGTCCTGACTTTC. V gene TRBV5-4 combines with J gene TRBJ2-6; 11 bases fit TRBD1. V trimming: 5 bases; J trimming: 0 bases; junction bases outside the gene matches: 10. Germline loops: CDR1 SGHNT, CDR2 YYREEE (reference sequence). CDR3 length: 19 residues.

The chain is built from TRBV6-1 and TRBJ1-5; D not resolved. Trimming stripped 7 bases from V and 2 bases from J, with 6 bases between. CDR1 is MNHNS and CDR2 is SASEGT in the germline V gene. The CDR3 covers 12 residues. The CDR3 is CASKVGNQPQHF. CDR3 sequence (DNA): TGTGCCAGCAAAGTAGGCAATCAGCCCCAGCATTTT.

The chain has TRBV5-1 and TRBJ1-1; D uncertain. Germline V lookup: CDR1 SGHRS, CDR2 YFSETQ. Between the trimmed V and J ends, which lost 4 bases and 5 bases, there was a span of 15 bases. The CDR3 runs to 14 residues. The CDR3 region has the DNA TGCGCCAGCAGCGGCGAGGGTGTTGGTACTGAAGCTTTCTTT. Amino acids: CASSGEGVGTEAFF. Together with reference TRBV5-1 and TRBJ1-1, the CDR3 gives the full variable domain: KAGVTQTPRYLIKTRGQQVTLSCSPISGHRSVSWYQQTPGQGLQFLFEYFSETQRNKGNFPGRFSGRQFSNSRSEMNVSTLELGDSALYLCASSGEGVGTEAFFGQGTRLTVV.

This clone was observed a handful of times. This chain joins TRBV6-5 and TRBJ1-2; 8 nucleotides line up with TRBD1. The V gene's germline CDR1 is MNHEY and CDR2 SVGAGI. The CDR3 has 12 amino acids. The J segment lost 7 bases and the V segment lost 5 bases, leaving 3 bases of the junction unmatched. Here the CDR3 DNA reads TGTGCCAGCAGTAGGACAGGGCTTGGCTACACCTTC. This codes for CASSRTGLGYTF.

The chain joins TRBV7-2 to TRBJ2-7; the match to TRBD2 covers 10 bases. The J segment lost 3 bases and the V segment lost 1 base, leaving 3 bases of the junction unmatched. Looked up from germline, CDR1 is SGHTA and CDR2 is FQGNSA. The CDR3 is 15 amino acids. The CDR3 loop reads CASSLGTSGLYEQYF. CDR3 nucleotide sequence: TGTGCCAGCAGCTTAGGGACTAGCGGACTCTACGAGCAGTACTTC.

V and J are TRBV11-2 and TRBJ1-2; weak D call: TRBD1 (6 bases). V lost 5 bases and J lost 3, with 10 bases in between. Per germline, CDR1 SGHAT and CDR2 FQNNGV. The CDR3 is 13 residues long. Here the CDR3 reads CASSPPGDYGYTF. The DNA for the CDR3 is TGTGCCAGCAGCCCTCCAGGGGACTATGGCTACACCTTC.

The chain has TRBV6-1 and TRBJ2-3, with 8 bases fitting TRBD1. Germline values: CDR1 MNHNS, CDR2 SASEGT. After removal of 6 bases from V and 5 bases from J, the junction contained 4 bases not matched to a gene. The CDR3 covers 13 residues. Here the CDR3 reads CASSATGGDTQYF. The CDR3 coding sequence is TGTGCCAGCAGCGCTACAGGGGGAGATACGCAGTATTTT.

This sequence joins TRBV29-1 and TRBJ2-7; 10 positions agree with TRBD1. The V gene end was trimmed by 7 bases and the J gene end by 3 bases; junction bases not matched to a gene: 6. This CDR3 comprises 13 residues. The germline V gene encodes CDR1 SQVTM and CDR2 ANQGSEA. CDR3 protein: CSATRTGGYEQYF. The CDR3 region has the DNA TGCAGCGCAACCCGGACAGGGGGCTACGAGCAGTACTTC.

The V and J genes are TRBV13 and TRBJ2-1; perhaps TRBD2 as D (6 bases). Trimming took 1 base from V and 0 from J, leaving 10 bases between them. The CDR3 totals 16 residues. CDR1 and CDR2 from the germline V gene are PRHDT and FYEKMQ (reference sequence). This CDR3 is CASSLVASASYNEQFF. The CDR3 DNA reads as TGTGCCAGCAGCTTAGTCGCTAGCGCCTCCTACAATGAGCAGTTCTTC.

The chain combines TRBV7-6 with TRBJ2-5; TRBD2 might be the D (6 bases). This CDR3 contains 14 residues. Trimming took off 1 base at V and 5 bases at J, with 11 bases between the two ends. Germline V gene lookup returns CDR1 SGHVS and CDR2 FNYEAQ. CDR3 sequence (DNA): TGTGCCAGCAGCTTAGTCCCAGGAGGGGAGACCCAGTACTTC. This encodes CASSLVPGGETQYF.

The V call is TRBV4-3, the J call TRBJ2-5, with D maybe TRBD2 (6 bases). CDR1 is LGHNA and CDR2 is YSLEER in the germline V gene. V lost 0 bases and J 5 bases, leaving 22 bases between the germline ends. The CDR3 covers 18 residues. CDR3 sequence reads: CASSQERRTEGSWETQYF. CDR3 coding DNA: TGCGCCAGCAGCCAAGAACGTCGAACGGAGGGTTCGTGGGAGACCCAGTACTTC.

About this clone itself: This specimen includes other DNA sequences encoding the same CDR3. The V call is TRBV9, the J call TRBJ2-2, with 8 positions matching TRBD1. Losses at the gene ends were 2 bases for V and 4 bases for J; bases not matched to a gene: 1. Per the germline V gene, CDR1 is SGDLS and CDR2 is YYNGEE. The CDR3 sequence is 14 residues long. The CDR3 DNA follows: TGTGCCAGCAGCGTCGGACAGGGCACCGGGGAGCTGTTTTTT. Encoded protein: CASSVGQGTGELFF. Full variable domain (rest looked up from reference TRBV9 and TRBJ2-2): DSGVTQTPKHLITATGQRVTLRCSPRSGDLSVYWYQQSLDQGLQFLIQYYNGEERAKGNILERFSAQQFPDLHSELNLSSLELGDSALYFCASSVGQGTGELFFGEGSRLTVL.